This entry lists 20 T cell receptor beta chains sequenced from one sample in a study of technical replicates of blood from a handful of donors. Assay: immunoSEQ multiplex PCR; the TCRdb copy retains only in-frame clones and omits some. The repertoire holds tens of thousands of clones, with 95% as singletons. The sequenced material came from T cells isolated from PBMCs. These receptor sequences come from a human donor in good health.

The gene calls are TRBV30 and TRBJ1-2; D might be TRBD1 (6 bases). In germline, CDR1 is GTSNPN, CDR2 SVGIG (reference sequence). V lost 3 bases and J 5 bases, leaving 10 bases between the germline ends. The CDR3 length is 12 residues. In DNA form, the CDR3 reads TGTGCCTGGAGCCACACAGGGTATGGCTACACCTTC. This codes for CAWSHTGYGYTF.

V gene TRBV6-5 combines with J gene TRBJ1-2; 9 nucleotides align to TRBD1. The CDR3 consists of 15 residues. Germline CDR1 reads MNHEY; CDR2 reads SVGAGI. The V gene end was trimmed by 6 bases and the J gene end by 3 bases; junction bases not matched to a gene: 8. CDR3 nucleotide sequence: TGTGCCAGCAGAACGGGACAGGGAATGTACTATGGCTACACCTTC. Translating gives CASRTGQGMYYGYTF.

This clone occurred once. V usage is TRBV27 and J usage is TRBJ2-5; D is uncertain. Trimming shortened V by 5 bases and J by 1 base, and 5 bases separated the two germline ends. Germline loops: CDR1 MNHEY, CDR2 SMNVEV (reference sequence). This CDR3 spans 12 amino acids. CDR3 nucleotides: TGTGCCAGCAGTCCTTCCCAAGAGACCCAGTACTTC. This translates into CASSPSQETQYF.

This chain links TRBV6-1 with TRBJ1-2; TRBD1 aligns across 8 bases. CDR1 and CDR2 (germline): MNHNS, SASEGT. CDR3 length equals 15 residues. V trimming: 1 base; J trimming: 4 bases; junction bases outside the gene matches: 5. The CDR3 DNA follows: TGTGCCAGCAGTGAAGGTGCGACAGGGGTCTATGGCTACACCTTC. Translated: CASSEGATGVYGYTF.

This clone was recorded once. Other DNA sequences in the sample encode the same CDR3. The chain couples TRBV2 to TRBJ2-7; D unclear. CDR1 and CDR2 from the germline V gene are SNHLY and FYNNEI. The CDR3 has 11 residues. V gave up 6 bases and J gave up 3 bases, with 6 bases separating them. CDR3 region: CASRELYEQYF. The CDR3 coding sequence is TGTGCCAGCAGAGAGCTCTACGAGCAGTACTTC. Full variable domain (outside the CDR3, taken from reference TRBV2 and TRBJ2-7): EPEVTQTPSHQVTQMGQEVILRCVPISNHLYFYWYRQILGQKVEFLVSFYNNEISEKSEIFDDQFSVERPDGSNFTLKIRSTKLEDSAMYFCASRELYEQYFGPGTRLTVT.

This clone was detected once. V and J are TRBV4-1 and TRBJ2-7, with D perhaps matching TRBD2 (5 bases). V lost 0 bases to trimming and J lost 6 bases, with 9 bases between them. The CDR3 spans 13 residues. Germline CDR1 is MGHRA and CDR2 is YSYEKL. The CDR3 here is CASSQDVALEQYF. The CDR3 DNA is TGCGCCAGCAGCCAAGATGTAGCGCTCGAGCAGTACTTC.

The rearrangement joins TRBV5-4 to TRBJ1-1, with TRBD1 identical over 12 bases. Germline V CDR1 and CDR2: SGHNT, YYREEE (reference sequence). The CDR3 runs to 15 residues. J lost 10 bases, V lost 4 bases, and 11 bases had no gene match. CDR3 sequence (DNA): TGTGCCAGCAGCGGCCCGGGACAGGGGGCGCGAGTAGCTTTCTTT. Translated, it gives CASSGPGQGARVAFF.

The table lists this clone with a count of one. The chain joins TRBV11-3 to TRBJ1-6; D perhaps matches TRBD1 (6 bases). CDR3 length equals 14 residues. V lost 0 bases and J 8 bases, leaving 8 bases between the germline ends. Germline-derived CDR1 and CDR2 are SGHNT and YENEEA. CDR3 DNA: TGTGCCAGCAGCTTAGAACAGGGTTATTCACCCCTCCACTTT. This encodes CASSLEQGYSPLHF.

This chain uses TRBV5-1 with TRBJ2-7; possible D gene TRBD2, 6 bases. Germline values: CDR1 SGHRS, CDR2 YFSETQ. V was shortened by 0 bases and J by 6 bases, with 10 bases between the two germline ends. This CDR3 has 13 residues. CDR3 nucleotides: TGCGCCAGCAGCTTGGTGGAGGGGAGCGAGCAGTACTTC. This sequence encodes CASSLVEGSEQYF.

This chain links TRBV19 with TRBJ2-3, with 9 positions matching TRBD2. Germline CDR1 LNHDA, CDR2 SQIVND (reference sequence). The CDR3 totals 14 residues. V lost 10 bases and J lost 7; bases outside the gene matches: 12. This CDR3 is CATISGGPVNTQYF. The CDR3 bases are TGTGCCACCATAAGCGGGGGGCCCGTGAATACGCAGTATTTT. The whole variable domain, remainder taken from reference TRBV19 and TRBJ2-3, is DGGITQSPKYLFRKEGQNVTLSCEQNLNHDAMYWYRQDPGQGLRLIYYSQIVNDFQKGDIAEGYSVSREKKESFPLTVTSAQKNPTAFYLCATISGGPVNTQYFGPGTRLTVL.

J is TRBJ1-1 and V is TRBV9; possibly TRBD1 for D (6 bases). Between the trimmed V and J ends, which lost 4 bases and 2 bases, there was a span of 12 bases. This CDR3 spans 14 amino acids. Germline values: CDR1 SGDLS, CDR2 YYNGEE. CDR3 sequence reads: CASSREGVNTEAFF. CDR3 DNA: TGTGCCAGCAGCCGGGAGGGGGTCAACACTGAAGCTTTCTTT.

The rearrangement joins TRBV6-5 to TRBJ1-3, with TRBD1 matching over 8 bases. Germline CDR1 and CDR2: MNHEY and SVGAGI. The length of the CDR3 is 15 residues. Trimming cost V 6 bases and J 4 bases; bases outside gene matches: 8. The CDR3 loop reads CASRGTGPRGNTIYF. CDR3 bases: TGTGCCAGCAGAGGGACAGGACCGAGGGGAAACACCATATATTTT.

The V call is TRBV7-9, the J call TRBJ2-6; D possibly corresponds to TRBD2 (6 bases). Per the germline V gene, CDR1 is SEHNR and CDR2 is FQNEAQ (reference sequence). This CDR3 has 19 amino acids. The V gene lost 1 base and the J gene lost 1 base, with 17 bases spanning the gap. The CDR3 spells CASSLVPGDVGSGANVLTF. The CDR3 DNA reads TGTGCCAGCAGCTTAGTTCCGGGGGATGTTGGATCTGGGGCCAACGTCCTGACTTTC.

The sample holds one count of this clone. The chain recombines TRBV19 with TRBJ2-2, with 7 positions matching TRBD1. Germline V gene lookup returns CDR1 LNHDA and CDR2 SQIVND (reference sequence). J was trimmed by 6 bases and V by 2 bases; bases with no gene match: 0. The CDR3 has 13 amino acids. The CDR3 is CASSITGAGELFF. CDR3 sequence (DNA): TGTGCCAGTAGTATAACAGGGGCCGGGGAGCTGTTTTTT.

This chain's CDR3 is CASSVASNTGELFF. In DNA form, the CDR3 reads TGTGCCAGCAGCGTAGCGTCCAACACCGGGGAGCTGTTTTTT. V gene TRBV9 combines with J gene TRBJ2-2; D uncertain. Trimming removed 0 bases from V and 2 bases from J, with 5 bases in between. The CDR3 runs to 14 residues. Per the germline V gene, CDR1 is SGDLS and CDR2 is YYNGEE.

V is TRBV27 and J is TRBJ1-5; 7 bases align to TRBD1. Germline V gives CDR1 MNHEY, CDR2 SMNVEV (reference sequence). This CDR3 has 14 amino acids. Losses at the gene ends were 5 bases for V and 6 bases for J; bases not matched to a gene: 7. The CDR3 region is CASSRGQVTQPQHF. CDR3 nucleotides: TGTGCCAGCAGTCGTGGACAGGTGACTCAGCCCCAGCATTTT.

J is TRBJ2-5 and V is TRBV19; TRBD2 aligns across 14 bases. Germline values: CDR1 LNHDA, CDR2 SQIVND (reference sequence). This CDR3 spans 15 amino acids. Trimming took 5 bases from V and 5 from J; bases not matched to a gene: 4. The CDR3 DNA follows: TGTGCCAGTAGTGCCGGGACTAGCGGGAGCGAGACCCAGTACTTC. Its translation: CASSAGTSGSETQYF.

This sequence joins TRBV2 and TRBJ2-5; TRBD2 aligns across 9 bases. CDR1 is SNHLY, CDR2 FYNNEI, per germline. The CDR3 length is 17 residues. Germline trimming cut 1 base from V and 5 bases from J; bases unmatched to any gene: 11. DNA for the CDR3: TGTGCCAGCAGTGAAGAGGGGCGTACTAGCGGGTACGAGACCCAGTACTTC. Protein sequence: CASSEEGRTSGYETQYF.

This chain uses TRBV7-6 with TRBJ2-2, with a possible D match to TRBD2 (5 bases). The CDR3 runs 17 residues. CDR1 and CDR2 from the germline V gene are SGHVS and FNYEAQ. The V end lost 1 base, the J end lost 3 bases, and 15 bases lay between the germline ends. The CDR3 bases are TGTGCCAGCAGCTTAGATTACCCGGGGATCGACACCGGGGAGCTGTTTTTT. Protein sequence: CASSLDYPGIDTGELFF.

The chain recombines TRBV25-1 with TRBJ1-2; TRBD1 agrees at 9 bases. Germline values: CDR1 MGHDK, CDR2 SYGVNS. CDR3 length: 18 amino acids. The trim removed 4 bases at V and 3 bases at J, leaving 15 bases unmatched. CDR3 region: CASSAYPGQGPEDYGYTF. CDR3 coding DNA: TGTGCCAGCAGTGCGTACCCGGGACAGGGTCCGGAGGACTATGGCTACACCTTC.